This T cell receptor beta chain derives from a study of CD8 T cells in Susac syndrome. Random hexamers primed reverse transcription of about 0.45 to 1 ug RNA. TCRdb re-analysed the immunoSEQ multiplex PCR reads in MiXCR, keeping a single row per CDR3 protein. The sample has around 130,000 distinct CDR3 sequences, roughly 80% seen once; the top ten hold roughly 0.53%. The CDR3 covers 14 residues. The germline CDR1 and CDR2 sequences are SGHVS and FNYEAQ. Trimming took off 5 bases at V and 0 bases at J, with 8 bases between the two ends. TCR beta sequencing was performed on blood CD8+ and CD4+ T cells. Negative magnetic isolation gave CD8+ and CD4+ cells; FACS enriched CD8+ TEMRA.

The chain links TRBV7-6 to TRBJ2-1; a weak D match, TRBD2 (5 bases). Sequencing was performed on CD8+ T cells from PBMCs. This sequence was found in a human donor with multiple sclerosis. In DNA form, the CDR3 reads TGTGCCAGCAGCACGGACTTCTCCTACAATGAGCAGTTCTTC. This gives the protein CASSTDFSYNEQFF.